This T cell receptor (beta chain) appears in the sequencing data of a study of cytomegalovirus exposure and HLA in healthy donors. Study-wide background: As released early, the data held approximately 80 million unique TCRs from HLA-typed donors. Study-level findings and limits: The classifier, whose performance was assessed in both the original and validation cohorts, reportedly diagnosed cytomegalovirus status with high specificity and sensitivity. Previous analysis showed most TCR beta V segments were productive about 87% or about 30% of the time.

In regard to this clone: Its antigen is unidentified.

Germline lookup yields CDR1 MNHEY and CDR2 SVGAGI. This CDR3 has 12 residues. The V segment lost 7 bases and the J segment 9 bases; nucleotides outside the gene matches: 4. This PCR relied on a set of 60 Vbeta primers and 13 Jbeta primers. Sequenced by immunoSEQ multiplex PCR; TCRdb stores in-frame clones only, minus some. The sample contains over 150,000 clones, about 73% of which appear only once. The sequenced sample was PBMCs. The J gene is TRBJ2-1, the V gene TRBV6-5; 9 bases are a match to TRBD1. The receptor's source is a woman aged 45-59 years in good health and CMV-seropositive. CDR3 coding DNA: TGTGCCAGCACCACGGGACAGGGTGAGCAGTTCTTC. Its translation is CASTTGQGEQFF.